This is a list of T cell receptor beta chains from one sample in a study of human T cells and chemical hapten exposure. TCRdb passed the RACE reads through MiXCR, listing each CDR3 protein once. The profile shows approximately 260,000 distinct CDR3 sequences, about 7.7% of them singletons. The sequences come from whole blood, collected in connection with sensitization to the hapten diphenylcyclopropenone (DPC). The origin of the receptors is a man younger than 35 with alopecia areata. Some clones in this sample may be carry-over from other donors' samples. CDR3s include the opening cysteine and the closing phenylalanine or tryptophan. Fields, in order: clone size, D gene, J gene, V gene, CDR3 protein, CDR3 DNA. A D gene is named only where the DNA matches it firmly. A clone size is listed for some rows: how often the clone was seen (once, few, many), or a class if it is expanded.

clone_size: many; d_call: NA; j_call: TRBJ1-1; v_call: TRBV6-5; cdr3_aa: CASSYQAMNTEAFF; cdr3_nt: TGTGCCAGCAGTTACCAGGCCATGAACACTGAAGCTTTCTTT
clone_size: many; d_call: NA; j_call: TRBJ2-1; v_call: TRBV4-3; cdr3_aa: CASSQDGGSYNEQFF; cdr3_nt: TGCGCCAGCAGCCAAGATGGCGGCTCCTACAATGAGCAGTTCTTC
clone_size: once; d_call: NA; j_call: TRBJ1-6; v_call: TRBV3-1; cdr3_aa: CASSPTGKANSPLHF; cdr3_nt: TGTGCCAGCAGCCCTACGGGGAAGGCCAATTCACCCCTCCACTTT
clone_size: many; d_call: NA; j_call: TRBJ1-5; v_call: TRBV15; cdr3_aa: CATSRGSGQPQHF; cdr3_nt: TGTGCCACCAGCAGGGGCTCCGGGCAGCCCCAGCATTTT
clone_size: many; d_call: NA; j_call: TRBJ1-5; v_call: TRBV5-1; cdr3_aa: CASSRSGGLGEPQHF; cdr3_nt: TGCGCCAGCAGCAGGTCCGGGGGCTTAGGAGAGCCCCAGCATTTT
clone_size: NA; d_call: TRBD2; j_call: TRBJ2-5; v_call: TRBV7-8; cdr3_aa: CASSQGGGHQETQYF; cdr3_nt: TGTGCCAGCAGCCAAGGCGGGGGGCACCAAGAGACCCAGTACTTC
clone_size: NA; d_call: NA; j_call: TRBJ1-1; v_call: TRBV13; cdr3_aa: CASSQRTGRAFF; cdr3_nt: TGTGCCAGCAGCCAGAGGACGGGCCGCGCTTTCTTT
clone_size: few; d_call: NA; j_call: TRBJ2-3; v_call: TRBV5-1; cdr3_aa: CASRALGTDTQYF; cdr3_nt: TGCGCCAGCAGGGCTCTAGGCACAGATACGCAGTATTTT
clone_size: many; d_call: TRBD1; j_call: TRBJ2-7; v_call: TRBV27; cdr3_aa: CASSYRGAYEQYF; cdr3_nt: TGTGCCAGCTCCTACAGGGGGGCCTACGAGCAGTACTTC
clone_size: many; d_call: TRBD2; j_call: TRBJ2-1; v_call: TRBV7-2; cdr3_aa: CASSPASGVMNEQFF; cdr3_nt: TGTGCCAGCAGCCCCGCCAGCGGGGTAATGAATGAGCAGTTCTTC
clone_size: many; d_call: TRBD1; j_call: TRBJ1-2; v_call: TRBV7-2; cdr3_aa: CASSHNSGTGGGYTF; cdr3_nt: TGTGCCAGCAGTCATAATTCCGGGACAGGGGGTGGCTACACCTTC
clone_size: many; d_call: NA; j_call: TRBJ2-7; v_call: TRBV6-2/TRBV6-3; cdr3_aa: CASSYQGHSSYEQYF; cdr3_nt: TGTGCCAGCAGTTACCAGGGACACAGTTCCTACGAGCAGTACTTC
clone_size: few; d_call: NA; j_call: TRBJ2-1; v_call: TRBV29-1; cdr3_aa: CSVGSDEQFF; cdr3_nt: TGCAGCGTTGGGAGTGATGAGCAGTTCTTC
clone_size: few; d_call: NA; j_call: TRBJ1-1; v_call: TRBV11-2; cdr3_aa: CASSLPGAGQPLNTEAFF; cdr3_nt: TGTGCCAGCAGCCTCCCTGGGGCAGGCCAACCTCTGAACACTGAAGCTTTCTTT
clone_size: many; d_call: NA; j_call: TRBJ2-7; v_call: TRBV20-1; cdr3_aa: CSASISYEQYF; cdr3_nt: TGCAGTGCTAGTATCTCCTACGAGCAGTACTTC
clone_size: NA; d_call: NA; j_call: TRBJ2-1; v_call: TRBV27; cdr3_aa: CASSFGVSSYNEQFF; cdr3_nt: TGTGCCAGCAGTTTCGGGGTTAGCTCCTACAATGAGCAGTTCTTC
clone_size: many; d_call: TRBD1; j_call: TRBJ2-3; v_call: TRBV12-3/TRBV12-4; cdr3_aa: CASRDRVGSSDTQYF; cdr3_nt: TGTGCCAGCAGAGACAGGGTAGGAAGTTCTGATACGCAGTATTTT
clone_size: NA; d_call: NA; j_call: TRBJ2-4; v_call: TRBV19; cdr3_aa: CASSISVMNIQYF; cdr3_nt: TGTGCCAGTAGTATCTCCGTAATGAACATTCAGTACTTC
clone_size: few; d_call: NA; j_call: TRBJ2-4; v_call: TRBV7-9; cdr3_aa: CASSFPTDRKNIQYF; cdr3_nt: TGTGCCAGCAGCTTCCCTACGGACCGCAAAAACATTCAGTACTTC
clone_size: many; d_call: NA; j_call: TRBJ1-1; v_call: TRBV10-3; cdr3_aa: CAISERGTEAFF; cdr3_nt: TGTGCCATCAGTGAGAGAGGTACTGAAGCTTTCTTT
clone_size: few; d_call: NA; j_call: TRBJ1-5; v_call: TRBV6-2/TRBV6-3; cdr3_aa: CASSSTRETGLGLQPQHF; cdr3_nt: TGTGCCAGCAGTTCGACCCGCGAGACAGGATTGGGGCTTCAGCCCCAGCATTTT
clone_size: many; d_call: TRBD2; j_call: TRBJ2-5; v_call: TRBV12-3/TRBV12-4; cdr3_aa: CASSLVTSGVQETQYF; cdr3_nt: TGTGCCAGCAGTTTAGTTACTAGCGGGGTTCAAGAGACCCAGTACTTC
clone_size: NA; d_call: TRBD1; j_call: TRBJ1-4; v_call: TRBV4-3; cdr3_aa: CASSLNLYAGQDNEKLFF; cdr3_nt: TGCGCCAGCAGCCTAAATCTCTACGCGGGACAGGATAATGAAAAACTGTTTTTT
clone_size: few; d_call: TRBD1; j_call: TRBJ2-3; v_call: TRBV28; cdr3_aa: CASSLFQGAEGGTDTQYF; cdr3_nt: TGTGCCAGCAGTTTATTCCAGGGGGCCGAGGGCGGCACAGATACGCAGTATTTT
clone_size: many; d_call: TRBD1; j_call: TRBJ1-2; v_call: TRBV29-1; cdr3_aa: CSVEGTGGRGGYTF; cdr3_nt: TGCAGCGTTGAAGGGACAGGGGGCCGTGGAGGCTACACCTTC
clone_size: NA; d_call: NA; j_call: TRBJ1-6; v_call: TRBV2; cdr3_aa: CASSEAFGFSYNSPLHF; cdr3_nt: TGTGCCAGCAGTGAAGCCTTTGGATTCTCCTATAATTCACCCCTCCACTTT
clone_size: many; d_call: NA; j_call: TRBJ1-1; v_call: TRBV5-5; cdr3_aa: CASSLSLGRRSMNTEAFF; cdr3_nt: TGTGCCAGCAGCTTGAGTTTAGGCAGGAGGTCCATGAACACTGAAGCTTTCTTT
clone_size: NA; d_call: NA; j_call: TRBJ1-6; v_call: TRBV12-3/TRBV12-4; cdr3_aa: CASSRRDWDSPLHF; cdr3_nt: TGTGCCAGCAGTAGGAGAGATTGGGATTCACCCCTCCACTTT
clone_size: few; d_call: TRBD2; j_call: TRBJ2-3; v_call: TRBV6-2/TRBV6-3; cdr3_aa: CASTRAGGMTDTQYF; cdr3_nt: TGTGCCAGCACCAGAGCGGGGGGAATGACAGATACGCAGTATTTT
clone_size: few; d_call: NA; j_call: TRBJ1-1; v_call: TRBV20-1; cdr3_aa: CSAAPGGEQAFF; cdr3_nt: TGCAGTGCTGCTCCTGGGGGAGAGCAAGCTTTCTTT
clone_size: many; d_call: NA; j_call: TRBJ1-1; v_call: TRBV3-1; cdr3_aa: CASSHWTEMNTEAFF; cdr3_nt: TGTGCCAGCAGCCACTGGACGGAAATGAACACTGAAGCTTTCTTT
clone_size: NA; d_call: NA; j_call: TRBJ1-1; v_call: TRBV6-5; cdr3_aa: CASRGGRVTFF; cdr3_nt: TGTGCCAGCAGAGGGGGGCGGGTCACTTTCTTT
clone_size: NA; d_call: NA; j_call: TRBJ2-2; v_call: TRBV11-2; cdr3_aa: CASSSGRNTGELFF; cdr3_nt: TGTGCCAGCAGCTCGGGACGAAACACCGGGGAGCTGTTTTTT
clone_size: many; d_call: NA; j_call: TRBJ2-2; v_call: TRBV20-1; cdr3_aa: CSASQGPGELFF; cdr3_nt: TGCAGTGCTAGCCAGGGTCCCGGGGAGCTGTTTTTT